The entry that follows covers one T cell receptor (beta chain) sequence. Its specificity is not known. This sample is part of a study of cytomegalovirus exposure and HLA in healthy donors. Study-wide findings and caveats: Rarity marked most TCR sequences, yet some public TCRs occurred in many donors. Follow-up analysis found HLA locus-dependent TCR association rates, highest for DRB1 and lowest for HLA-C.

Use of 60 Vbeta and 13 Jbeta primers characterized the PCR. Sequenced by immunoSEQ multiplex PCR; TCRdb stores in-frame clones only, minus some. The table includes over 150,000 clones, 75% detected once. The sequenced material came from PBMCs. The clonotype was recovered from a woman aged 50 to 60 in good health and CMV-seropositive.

The CDR3 reads CASSLQPTSGREQYF. The CDR3 coding sequence is TGCGCCAGCAGCTTGCAACCGACTAGTGGACGCGAGCAGTACTTC. V usage is TRBV5-1 and J usage is TRBJ2-7, with D perhaps matching TRBD2 (6 bases). This CDR3 is 15 amino acids long. V dropped 1 base and J dropped 6 bases, with 17 bases sitting between them. Germline CDR1 SGHRS, CDR2 YFSETQ.